Listed below are T cell receptor beta chains from one sample, sequenced in a study of T cell responses to AZD1222 COVID-19 vaccine. The data were produced by immunoSEQ multiplex PCR, yet TCRdb's version contains in-frame clones alone and is incomplete. The repertoire includes 150,000 or so clones, 80% to 90% of them detected once, and 4.5% to 6.5% sits in the top ten. Specimen: peripheral blood, collected on day 0 of AZD1222 vaccination. All receptors come from an adult in good health. Each CDR3 is given with its conserved first and last residue. D genes are given only for firm matches. Not every row has a clone size; where given, it reads once, few, many or a size class.

TGTGCCAGCAGCCTATTACTGGGTAGTAGTGAGCAGTTCTTC	CASSLLLGSSEQFF	-	TRBV11-3	TRBJ2-1	-
TGTGCCAGTAGTGCAGACCTGAGGGCTTTCTTT	CASSADLRAFF	-	TRBV19	TRBJ1-1	-
TGCAGCGCAAGCGACCCAGTCTCCCCAGCTTTCTTT	CSASDPVSPAFF	once	TRBV29-1	TRBJ1-1	-
TGTGCCAGTAGTGACAGTCCCATTAGGACCGGGGAGCTGTTTTTT	CASSDSPIRTGELFF	-	TRBV19	TRBJ2-2	-
TGTGCCAGCACCCGGATGCTCCCCAACTATGGCTACACCTTC	CASTRMLPNYGYTF	once	TRBV6-6	TRBJ1-2	-
TGTGCCAGCACCCAGATGGTTGGGGTGGACTATGGCTACACCTTC	CASTQMVGVDYGYTF	-	TRBV2	TRBJ1-2	-
TGTGCCAGCCTTTCACGAGCTAGCGGTAGCACAGATACGCAGTATTTT	CASLSRASGSTDTQYF	-	TRBV28	TRBJ2-3	TRBD2
TGTGCCAGCAGCCCAGGACAGGGGGGCTACGAGCAGTACTTC	CASSPGQGGYEQYF	-	TRBV7-3	TRBJ2-7	TRBD1
TGTGCCAGCAGCATCGGGACTAGCGGGAGATCCGATACGCAGTATTTT	CASSIGTSGRSDTQYF	-	TRBV5-8	TRBJ2-3	TRBD2
TGTGCCAGCAGCTCACCAGGCTATGGCTACACCTTC	CASSSPGYGYTF	-	TRBV7-9	TRBJ1-2	-
TGTGCCAGCATGATGGCTAGCGGGGATTTTTCCAATGAGCAGTTCTTC	CASMMASGDFSNEQFF	few	TRBV2	TRBJ2-1	TRBD2
TGTGCCAGCAGCCGTCCGGGACAGGGGTCGGATGGCTACACCTTC	CASSRPGQGSDGYTF	-	TRBV5-4	TRBJ1-2	TRBD1
TGTGCCAGCAGTCCCACCCCCTCCTATCAGCCCCAGCATTTT	CASSPTPSYQPQHF	-	TRBV9	TRBJ1-5	-
TGCGCCAGCAGCCAACCCCGTAGACTAGCGGGTTCTGAGCAGTTCTTC	CASSQPRRLAGSEQFF	-	TRBV5-1	TRBJ2-1	TRBD2
TGTGCCAGCAGCCTAGCGTCAGGGCCCAACTATGGCTACACCTTC	CASSLASGPNYGYTF	-	TRBV7-2	TRBJ1-2	-
TGTGCCAGCAGTCACGACCGCTTCGGGAACACTGAAGCTTTCTTT	CASSHDRFGNTEAFF	-	TRBV28	TRBJ1-1	-
TGTGCCAGCAGCAGTTCAGTTAACACTGAAGCTTTCTTT	CASSSSVNTEAFF	-	TRBV5-4	TRBJ1-1	-
TGTGCCAGCTCACTCTACGCATCACAGCCCCAGCATTTT	CASSLYASQPQHF	-	TRBV18	TRBJ1-5	-
TGTGCCTCACAGCAGGGGGGAGGGGAGACCCAGTACTTC	CASQQGGGETQYF	-	TRBV24-1	TRBJ2-5	-
TGCGCCAGCAGTGAGCGCCTAGCGGGAGTATGGTCCTACAATGAGCAGTTCTTC	CASSERLAGVWSYNEQFF	-	TRBV10-1	TRBJ2-1	TRBD2
TGCGCCAGCAGTTCCAGGGTGGCTAGCGATCGGGAGCAGTACTTC	CASSSRVASDREQYF	-	TRBV4-1	TRBJ2-7	-
TGTGCCAGCAGTTCGGCTCCGGACAGGTTAGATGAGCAGTACTTC	CASSSAPDRLDEQYF	-	TRBV6-2/TRBV6-3	TRBJ2-7	TRBD1
TGTGCCAGCAGCCTACCGGGACAGGGAACTCATGAAAAACTGTTTTTT	CASSLPGQGTHEKLFF	-	TRBV5-8	TRBJ1-4	TRBD1
TGTGCCAGCAGTTTAAAAACCGAGCAGTTCTTC	CASSLKTEQFF	-	TRBV12-3/TRBV12-4	TRBJ2-1	-